This T cell receptor beta chain was identified in a study of blood T cell repertoires in COVID-19. The method was immunoSEQ multiplex PCR; TCRdb's version includes in-frame clones alone and lacks a portion of them. The data hold about 210,000 clones, with around 86% observed a single time. Sequenced input: PBMCs or T cells enriched from blood (not recorded which). The sequence was obtained from a man aged 25-40 years in a cohort exposed to, infected with or recovered from COVID-19 (not recorded which).

CDR3 nucleotides: TGTGCCAGCAGCCCAGGGTTTGGCGGGAGTGGAGATACGCAGTATTTT. It encodes CASSPGFGGSGDTQYF. The chain recombines TRBV7-9 with TRBJ2-3; 7 bases map to TRBD2. Looked up from germline, CDR1 is SEHNR and CDR2 is FQNEAQ (reference sequence). This CDR3 is built from 16 residues. V was pared by 5 bases and J by 5 bases, with 13 bases of the junction left unmatched.